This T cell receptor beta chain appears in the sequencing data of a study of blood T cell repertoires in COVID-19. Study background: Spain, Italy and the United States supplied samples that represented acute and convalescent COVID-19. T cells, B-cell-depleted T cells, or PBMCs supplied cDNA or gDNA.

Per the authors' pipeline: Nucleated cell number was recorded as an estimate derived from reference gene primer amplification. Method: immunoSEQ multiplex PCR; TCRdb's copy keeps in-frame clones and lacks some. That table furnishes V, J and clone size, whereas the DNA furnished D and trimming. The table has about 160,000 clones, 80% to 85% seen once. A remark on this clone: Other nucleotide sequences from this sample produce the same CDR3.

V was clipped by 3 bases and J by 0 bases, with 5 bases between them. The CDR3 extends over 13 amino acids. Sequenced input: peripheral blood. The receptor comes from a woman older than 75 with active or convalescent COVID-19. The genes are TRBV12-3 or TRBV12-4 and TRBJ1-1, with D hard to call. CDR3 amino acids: CASSLGLNTEAFF. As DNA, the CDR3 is TGTGCCAGCAGTTTGGGCCTGAACACTGAAGCTTTCTTT.